The 9 T cell receptor beta chains below were found in one sample sequenced in a study of blood T cells in healthy people across ages. Alongside a J-beta primer mix, a sample-barcoded 5' primer served in a second PCR lasting roughly 6 to 11 cycles. A single record per CDR3 protein comes from TCRdb applying MiXCR to the 5' RACE reads. The data contain about 900,000 distinct CDR3 sequences, 48% of them singletons. The sequenced sample was blood. The receptors derive from a man aged 25 to 40 in good health.

This clonotype was observed a few times. The chain uses TRBV4-1 and TRBJ2-7; a possible D gene is TRBD2 (5 bases). Trimming took off 1 base at V and 3 bases at J, with 13 bases between the two ends. Per germline, CDR1 MGHRA and CDR2 YSYEKL. There are 15 residues in the CDR3. The CDR3 here is CASSQVSSGDYEQYF. The CDR3 nucleotides read TGCGCCAGCAGCCAAGTCTCTTCCGGGGACTACGAGCAGTACTTC.

This clonotype showed up just a few times. The chain combines TRBV6-2 or TRBV6-3 with TRBJ1-2; 7 positions agree with TRBD1. J was trimmed by 6 bases and V by 0 bases; bases with no gene match: 4. Germline CDR1 is MNHEY and CDR2 is SVGEGT. The CDR3 consists of 14 residues. CDR3 nucleotide sequence: TGTGCCAGCAGTTACTCGGACAGGAACAATGGCTACACCTTC. It specifies CASSYSDRNNGYTF.

The gene calls are TRBV29-1 and TRBJ1-2; D perhaps matches TRBD1 (5 bases). CDR3 length: 12 residues. The germline V and J ends were trimmed by 3 bases and 3 bases, with 8 bases remaining between them. From germline, CDR1 is SQVTM and CDR2 ANQGSEA. The DNA of the CDR3 is TGCAGCGTTGATGGGGGTGACTATGGCTACACCTTC. Translating gives CSVDGGDYGYTF.

The V call is TRBV3-1, the J call TRBJ2-1; D is possibly TRBD1 (6 bases). CDR3 size: 17 residues. CDR1 is LGHDT and CDR2 is YNNKEL in the germline V gene (reference sequence). V lost 0 bases to trimming and J lost 9 bases, with 21 bases between them. This CDR3 is CASSQDWSKGVIGEQFF. The CDR3 bases are TGTGCCAGCAGCCAAGATTGGAGCAAGGGGGTCATAGGTGAGCAGTTCTTC.

The chain uses TRBV5-1 and TRBJ2-2; D gene ambiguous. Deletions cut 2 bases from V and 7 bases from J, with 9 bases between. CDR1 is SGHRS, CDR2 YFSETQ, per germline. CDR3 length equals 13 residues. CDR3 sequence (DNA): TGCGCCAGCAGCTTACAAATAGACGGGGAGCTGTTTTTT. As protein: CASSLQIDGELFF. The entire variable domain, with the rest obtained from reference TRBV5-1 and TRBJ2-2, is as follows: KAGVTQTPRYLIKTRGQQVTLSCSPISGHRSVSWYQQTPGQGLQFLFEYFSETQRNKGNFPGRFSGRQFSNSRSEMNVSTLELGDSALYLCASSLQIDGELFFGEGSRLTVL.

This clonotype has a single count. The chain carries TRBV3-1 and TRBJ2-5; 10 positions agree with TRBD1. Germline loops: CDR1 LGHDT, CDR2 YNNKEL (reference sequence). The CDR3 is 18 residues long. Trimming cost V 2 bases and J 5 bases; bases outside gene matches: 14. As DNA, the CDR3 is TGTGCCAGCAGCCAAATCCCCGTGACAGGGGGCCGTGGGGAGACCCAGTACTTC. Encoded protein: CASSQIPVTGGRGETQYF.

This clonotype was counted a few times. This chain uses TRBV6-2 or TRBV6-3 with TRBJ2-7; the match to TRBD1 covers 10 bases. CDR1 MNHEY and CDR2 SVGEGT come from the germline V gene. The CDR3 runs to 17 residues. With V trimmed by 2 bases and J by 0 bases, 7 bases remained unmatched. CDR3 residues: CASSYPAGQGVSYEQYF. The CDR3 DNA reads TGTGCCAGCAGTTACCCAGCCGGACAGGGGGTCTCCTACGAGCAGTACTTC.

This chain uses TRBV4-3 with TRBJ1-1, with a tentative D call TRBD1 (5 bases). CDR1 and CDR2 (germline): LGHNA, YSLEER. The germline V and J ends were trimmed by 3 bases and 4 bases, with 15 bases remaining between them. The CDR3 sequence is 15 residues long. The CDR3 loop is CASSQDKGVGTEAFF. As DNA, the CDR3 is TGCGCCAGCAGCCAGGATAAAGGGGTCGGCACTGAAGCTTTCTTT.

This chain uses TRBV21-1 with TRBJ1-1. TRBV21-1 is a documented pseudogene. CDR3 length: 9 residues. CDR3 in amino acids: CALFTEAFF. Written as DNA, the CDR3 is TGTGCCCTCTTCACTGAAGCTTTCTTT.